This T cell receptor (beta chain) was identified in a study of blood T cell repertoires in COVID-19. Study in general: Acute-phase and convalescent COVID-19 samples originated in the United States, Italy and Spain. PBMCs, B-cell-depleted T cells, or T cells provided the cDNA or gDNA that made up the material.

The CDR3 length is 12 residues. The germline V gene has CDR1 MNHEY and CDR2 SVGAGI. The V gene lost 7 bases and the J gene lost 3 bases, with 9 bases spanning the gap. Per the original data handling: The authors estimated nucleated cell counts from reference gene primer amplification. The repertoire was sequenced with immunoSEQ multiplex PCR; TCRdb's copy has only in-frame clones and lacks some. The DNA was the basis for D and trimming; V, J and clone size are from that table. In the table there are roughly 130,000 clones, about nine tenths of which are singletons. Points on this clone: Other DNA sequences in the same sample also yield this CDR3.

The chain employs TRBV6-5 and TRBJ1-2; a weak D match, TRBD1 (5 bases). The sequence was obtained from a man between 35 and 55 years old with acute or convalescent COVID-19. Sample: peripheral blood. CDR3 sequence reads: CASTRGDYGYTF. CDR3 sequence (DNA): TGTGCCAGCACGCGGGGCGACTATGGCTACACCTTC.